This entry describes one TCR beta chain. This sample is drawn from a study of control samples from healthy donors and cancer patients. TCRdb's table, derived via immunoSEQ multiplex PCR, lists solely in-frame clones and lacks some. The repertoire includes roughly 120,000 clones, approximately 94% of them detected once, and 1.5% to 2% sits in the top ten. The CDR3 loop spans 17 amino acids. V was clipped by 1 base and J by 4 bases; unmatched bases: 11. Per germline, CDR1 MDHEN and CDR2 SYDVKM. This chain connects TRBV28 to TRBJ2-5, with 8 bases identical to TRBD1. The sequenced sample consisted of PBMCs. The clonotype was recovered from a man in his forties or fifties with head and neck cancer. The DNA for the CDR3 is TGTGCCAGCAGTTTATTGGCCCCGACAGGGGCTCGAGAGACCCAGTACTTC. Amino acid sequence: CASSLLAPTGARETQYF.